This TCR beta chain was recorded in a study of T-cell memory formation after mild COVID-19. The wider study: The study found TCR clusters largely donor specific.

V trimming: 4 bases; J trimming: 2 bases; junction bases outside the gene matches: 4. CDR3 length: 15 residues. Germline V lookup: CDR1 SGHTA, CDR2 FQGNSA. This clonotype has more than one count but fewer than ten. Antigen: not known. TCRdb ran MiXCR on the 5' RACE reads and lists one entry per CDR3 protein. This sample yields about 290,000 distinct CDR3 sequences, of which 15% to 20% are seen a single time; roughly 22% belongs to the top ten. Study outcomes and limitations: CD8+ contracting clones occupied EMRA, while CD4+ ones occupied mainly CM and EM.

The sequenced sample was PBMCs or a T cell subset sorted from them (not recorded which). The source is a young man who had mild COVID-19 (a few samples of this study predate the infection). Cell type and time point are not known. The rearrangement links TRBV7-2 to TRBJ2-3; 9 positions match TRBD2. CDR3 loop: CASSSSSGVTDTQYF. The DNA of the CDR3 is TGTGCCAGCAGCTCTTCTAGCGGGGTCACAGATACGCAGTATTTT.